A single sample gave rise to the 17 T cell receptor beta chains below, sequenced in a study of naive and memory T cell subsets. General observations from the study: Especially in CD8 cells, naive repertoires contained a few larger clonotypes, possibly CD45RA-re-expressing memory cells.

For these receptors, no antigen is known. Both TRBC1 and TRBC2 were covered by a beta constant-region primer of two equimolar oligonucleotides. Nested alpha and beta constant-region primers with the SP2 primer drove four PCR rounds on ligated cDNA. Each CDR3 protein is one row after TCRdb ran MiXCR on the UMI-ligation and nested PCR reads. The sample has around 160,000 distinct CDR3 sequences, about 23% seen once. The sequencing sample was made of naive CD4+ T cells from blood. Receptor source: a human donor in good health.

On this clonotype: At one boundary the junction diverges from the germline segment, which might be a read error. The CDR3 region has the DNA TGTGCTAGCAGTTTAATGGGACAGGGCACAGATACGCAGTATTTT. Its translation: CASSLMGQGTDTQYF. The chain carries TRBV27 and TRBJ2-3; 8 bases agree with TRBD1. The CDR3 length is 15 residues. Germline V gene lookup returns CDR1 MNHEY and CDR2 SMNVEV (reference sequence).

This clonotype was recorded at least ten times. The chain recombines TRBV6-5 with TRBJ2-7; TRBD1 might be the D (5 bases). V dropped 6 bases and J dropped 4 bases, with 16 bases sitting between them. The length of the CDR3 is 14 residues. Germline CDR1 is MNHEY and CDR2 is SVGAGI. CDR3 protein: CASSRNSQGYEQYF. DNA for the CDR3: TGTGCCAGCAGCCGGAATTCTCAGGGATACGAGCAGTACTTC.

This clonotype was seen more than once but under ten times. The CDR3 coding sequence is TGTGCCAGCGTCGGGACAGGGAACGTGGAGGATGGCTACACCTTC. Translated: CASVGTGNVEDGYTF. V gene TRBV19 combines with J gene TRBJ1-2; TRBD1 matches at 9 bases. In germline, CDR1 is LNHDA, CDR2 SQIVND (reference sequence). The CDR3 consists of 15 residues. V shed 9 bases and J 6 bases; nucleotides not matched to a gene: 14.

This clonotype was counted ten times or more. This rearrangement joins TRBV29-1 to TRBJ2-7, with 9 bases that match TRBD1. The CDR3 is made up of 13 amino acids. Trimming cost V 3 bases and J 7 bases; bases outside gene matches: 7. Per the germline V gene, CDR1 is SQVTM and CDR2 is ANQGSEA. Here the CDR3 DNA reads TGCAGCGTTGATGGCGGGACAGGGCGTGAGCAGTACTTC. Residues: CSVDGGTGREQYF.

The chain couples TRBV6-5 to TRBJ1-1; no firm D call. Trimming stripped 5 bases from V and 3 bases from J, with 13 bases between. Germline loops: CDR1 MNHEY, CDR2 SVGAGI. This CDR3 is 14 amino acids long. The CDR3 reads CASSSRRGYTEAFF. The CDR3 DNA is TGTGCCAGCAGTAGTCGTCGAGGGTACACTGAAGCTTTCTTT.

This clonotype was observed a handful of times. The rearrangement links TRBV29-1 to TRBJ2-3, with 9 bases fitting TRBD1. The J segment lost 5 bases and the V segment lost 4 bases, leaving 4 bases of the junction unmatched. The germline V gene has CDR1 SQVTM and CDR2 ANQGSEA. The CDR3 consists of 13 residues. CDR3 sequence reads: CSVVGTGLDTQYF. CDR3 coding DNA: TGCAGCGTTGTAGGGACAGGGTTAGATACGCAGTATTTT.

V is TRBV19 and J is TRBJ1-5, with a tentative D call TRBD1 (5 bases). Germline loops: CDR1 LNHDA, CDR2 SQIVND (reference sequence). The CDR3 has 15 residues. Trimming cost V 7 bases and J 6 bases, with 19 bases left between them. The CDR3, as DNA: TGTGCCAGTACCACAGGACGGAGCTATCGTCAGCCCCAGCATTTT. Amino acid sequence: CASTTGRSYRQPQHF.

The V gene is TRBV28, the J gene TRBJ2-1; TRBD2 matches 9 bases. V shed 3 bases and J 13 bases; nucleotides not matched to a gene: 4. The V gene's germline CDR1 is MDHEN and CDR2 SYDVKM. The CDR3 covers 12 residues. The CDR3 region has the DNA TGTGCCAGCAGTTTCTTAGCGGGAGTTCAGTTCTTC. It encodes CASSFLAGVQFF.

A few counts support this clonotype. V and J are TRBV29-1 and TRBJ2-5; D is ambiguous. The CDR3 runs 12 residues. V was pared by 6 bases and J by 3 bases, with 11 bases between. Per the germline V gene, CDR1 is SQVTM and CDR2 is ANQGSEA. The CDR3 DNA sequence: TGCAGCGTCCAGGACCGTAAAGAGACCCAGTACTTC. Its translation: CSVQDRKETQYF.

CDR3 DNA: TGTGCCAGCAGCCGCAGCGAGGCACTAAGCACCGGGGAGCTGTTTTTT. Its protein is CASSRSEALSTGELFF. V gene TRBV3-1 combines with J gene TRBJ2-2; D gene ambiguous. Per the germline V gene, CDR1 is LGHDT and CDR2 is YNNKEL (reference sequence). The germline V and J ends were trimmed by 4 bases and 4 bases, with 16 bases remaining between them. The CDR3 is 16 residues long.

This clonotype was counted many times. V usage is TRBV9 and J usage is TRBJ1-1; maybe TRBD1 (6 bases). Germline CDR1 and CDR2: SGDLS and YYNGEE. The CDR3 runs 14 residues. V was trimmed by 5 bases and J by 5 bases, leaving 16 bases between them. This CDR3 is CASRAGTRETEAFF. The CDR3 DNA is TGTGCCAGCAGGGCCGGGACAAGGGAAACTGAAGCTTTCTTT.

For this clonotype: A read error may account for a junction end that differs from germline. The genes are TRBV7-8 and TRBJ2-7, with D perhaps matching TRBD2 (6 bases). Germline V CDR1 and CDR2: SGHVS, FQNEAQ. CDR3 length equals 14 residues. CDR3 nucleotides: TGTGCCAACAGCTTAGTGGTACAGGAGGGCGAGCAGTACTTC. This translates into CANSLVVQEGEQYF.

This clonotype turned up a few times. The chain recombines TRBV9 with TRBJ1-3; D remains ambiguous. Trimming removed 0 bases at V and 2 bases at J, with 15 bases between. Germline V CDR1 and CDR2: SGDLS, YYNGEE. This CDR3 is built from 17 residues. The CDR3 region is CASSVDHPLTTGNTIYF. The CDR3 DNA reads as TGTGCCAGCAGCGTAGACCATCCCCTTACCACTGGAAACACCATATATTTT. Full variable domain (rest looked up from reference TRBV9 and TRBJ1-3): DSGVTQTPKHLITATGQRVTLRCSPRSGDLSVYWYQQSLDQGLQFLIQYYNGEERAKGNILERFSAQQFPDLHSELNLSSLELGDSALYFCASSVDHPLTTGNTIYFGEGSWLTVV.

The chain joins TRBV30 to TRBJ1-6, with 7 bases identical to TRBD1. The CDR3 totals 16 residues. Trimming cost V 4 bases and J 5 bases; bases outside gene matches: 11. Germline assignment: CDR1 GTSNPN and CDR2 SVGIG (reference sequence). CDR3 region: CAWNSKGGTDNSPLHF. The CDR3, as DNA: TGTGCCTGGAATTCCAAGGGGGGGACAGATAATTCACCCCTCCACTTT.

This sequence joins TRBV12-3 or TRBV12-4 and TRBJ2-7; maybe TRBD2 (5 bases). This CDR3 spans 13 amino acids. Trimming cost V 3 bases and J 4 bases, with 10 bases left between them. Here the CDR3 reads CASSFPPGYEQYF. The CDR3 nucleotides are TGTGCCAGCAGTTTTCCCCCGGGGTACGAGCAGTACTTC.

This clonotype was seen only a few times. The chain recombines TRBV28 with TRBJ1-1; D might be TRBD1 (5 bases). Trimming took 7 bases from V and 1 from J, leaving 19 bases between them. Germline CDR1 MDHEN, CDR2 SYDVKM. CDR3 length: 16 amino acids. The DNA for the CDR3 is TGTGCCAGCACCGAATATGGCCCCCAGGGGAACACTGAAGCTTTCTTT. Translation gives CASTEYGPQGNTEAFF.

The table lists this clonotype with a few counts. V gene TRBV5-1 combines with J gene TRBJ2-6; D might be TRBD1 (6 bases). This CDR3 comprises 17 residues. Germline CDR1 reads SGHRS; CDR2 reads YFSETQ. V was cut by 0 bases and J by 4 bases, with 14 bases left in between. The DNA for the CDR3 is TGCGCCAGCAGCTTGGTATCCACAGGGCGCGGGGCCAACGTCCTGACTTTC. As protein: CASSLVSTGRGANVLTF.